The 23 T cell receptor beta chains presented below share a single source sample, sequenced in a study of spatial heterogeneity in lung cancer. TCRdb fed the 5' RACE reads into MiXCR, producing one record per CDR3 protein. The sample holds around 3,600 distinct CDR3 sequences, over 8% seen once. Regarding time point: sample taken at primary tumor resection. Study-wide points: In tumors, expanded intratumoral alpha and beta TCR counts tracked mutation counts.

Antigens for these TCRs are unknown. Sequencing used lung tumor tissue, obtained at surgery. These receptors were taken from a male donor with early-stage non-small cell lung cancer.

The genes are TRBV28 and TRBJ1-4, with D uncertain. Trimming pared 6 bases from V and 11 bases from J, leaving 13 bases between. Germline V gives CDR1 MDHEN, CDR2 SYDVKM. CDR3 length: 12 amino acids. DNA of the CDR3: TGTGCCAGCAGCCCCCCCAGAGGGAAACTGTTTTTT. This gives the protein CASSPPRGKLFF. Complete variable domain (other parts from reference TRBV28 and TRBJ1-4): DVKVTQSSRYLVKRTGEKVFLECVQDMDHENMFWYRQDPGLGLRLIYFSYDVKMKEKGDIPEGYSVSREKKERFSLILESASTNQTSMYLCASSPPRGKLFFGSGTQLSVL.

By frequency in the sample, this clonotype is medium-sized. J is TRBJ1-1 and V is TRBV5-1; 7 bases are shared with TRBD1. The CDR3 extends over 16 amino acids. With 4 bases clipped from V and 2 bases from J, the junction kept 11 bases outside the gene matches. Germline V CDR1 and CDR2: SGHRS, YFSETQ. CDR3 sequence: CASSPTSGTVNTEAFF. The CDR3 bases are TGCGCCAGCAGCCCTACTTCCGGGACAGTTAACACTGAAGCTTTCTTT.

This clonotype showed up many times. The rearrangement links TRBV19 to TRBJ1-1; maybe TRBD1 (6 bases). The CDR3 has 13 residues. Per germline, CDR1 LNHDA and CDR2 SQIVND (reference sequence). The V end was cut by 6 bases, the J end by 1 base, with 9 bases between. CDR3 sequence reads: CASSRGQNTEAFF. In nucleotides, the CDR3 is TGTGCCAGTAGCCGGGGACAGAACACTGAAGCTTTCTTT.

This clonotype is classed as medium-sized. This chain connects TRBV2 to TRBJ2-1; a weak D match, TRBD2 (6 bases). Germline V gene lookup returns CDR1 SNHLY and CDR2 FYNNEI. V lost 6 bases and J 7 bases, leaving 19 bases between the germline ends. The CDR3 length is 15 residues. In nucleotides, the CDR3 is TGTGCCAGCAGGGAGGACTACCTTGACCTTAATGAGCAGTTCTTC. Translation gives CASREDYLDLNEQFF.

This clonotype counts as medium-sized. The chain has TRBV5-4 and TRBJ1-2; TRBD1 might be the D (6 bases). The CDR3 consists of 14 residues. Germline V gene sequence: CDR1 SGHNT, CDR2 YYREEE (reference sequence). V was trimmed by 0 bases and J by 8 bases, leaving 14 bases between them. The CDR3, as DNA: TGTGCCAGCAGCTTGGTACAGGGTAAATACGGCTACACCTTC. This encodes CASSLVQGKYGYTF. Full variable domain (rest looked up from reference TRBV5-4 and TRBJ1-2): ETGVTQSPTHLIKTRGQQVTLRCSSQSGHNTVSWYQQALGQGPQFIFQYYREEENGRGNFPPRFSGLQFPNYSSELNVNALELDDSALYLCASSLVQGKYGYTFGSGTRLTVV.

This clonotype has at least ten counts. This chain links TRBV4-3 with TRBJ2-7; D is undetermined. This CDR3 contains 16 residues. CDR1 is LGHNA and CDR2 is YSLEER in the germline V gene. V shed 1 base and J shed 2 bases, with 15 bases lying between them. CDR3 residues: CASSQADVDPPYEQYF. The CDR3, as DNA: TGCGCCAGCAGCCAAGCGGATGTGGATCCTCCCTACGAGCAGTACTTC.

In its sample, this clonotype was seen many times. The rearrangement joins TRBV19 to TRBJ1-1; D is undetermined. Trimming cost V 5 bases and J 0 bases, with 13 bases left between them. Germline-derived CDR1 and CDR2 are LNHDA and SQIVND (reference sequence). This CDR3 is built from 15 residues. CDR3: CASSSAGSLNTEAFF. The CDR3 nucleotides read TGTGCCAGTAGTTCGGCCGGCAGCCTGAACACTGAAGCTTTCTTT. The full variable domain, completed using reference TRBV19 and TRBJ1-1, is DGGITQSPKYLFRKEGQNVTLSCEQNLNHDAMYWYRQDPGQGLRLIYYSQIVNDFQKGDIAEGYSVSREKKESFPLTVTSAQKNPTAFYLCASSSAGSLNTEAFFGQGTRLTVV.

In its sample, this clonotype ranks as medium-sized. The chain has TRBV7-2 and TRBJ2-1; the D gene is possibly TRBD1 (6 bases). The CDR3 totals 16 residues. The V end lost 5 bases, the J end lost 8 bases, and 22 bases lay between the germline ends. Germline CDR1 reads SGHTA; CDR2 reads FQGNSA. The CDR3 DNA is TGTGCCAGCAGCCCGCAAGGGGGTTGGTCCCGGGATGAGCAGTTCTTC. Its protein is CASSPQGGWSRDEQFF.

By sample share, this clonotype is medium-sized. The rearrangement joins TRBV30 to TRBJ2-1, with D possibly being TRBD2 (6 bases). This CDR3 has 13 amino acids. V lost 7 bases, J lost 6 bases, and 16 bases lay in between. Germline loops: CDR1 GTSNPN, CDR2 SVGIG (reference sequence). CDR3 in DNA: TGTGCCTTGACTAGGTCCCTCGGCAATGAGCAGTTCTTC. Its translation is CALTRSLGNEQFF. The full variable domain, its missing parts supplied by reference TRBV30 and TRBJ2-1, is SQTIHQWPATLVQPVGSPLSLECTVEGTSNPNLYWYRQAAGRGLQLLFYSVGIGQISSEVPQNLSASRPQDRQFILSSKKLLLSDSGFYLCALTRSLGNEQFFGPGTRLTVL.

The V and J genes are TRBV5-1 and TRBJ1-4; D is uncertain. This CDR3 is 13 amino acids long. The ends were cut back, 9 bases at V and 5 bases at J, with 14 bases in the middle. Germline V gene lookup returns CDR1 SGHRS and CDR2 YFSETQ. The CDR3 here is CANRRQSNEKLFF. CDR3 coding DNA: TGCGCCAACAGACGGCAGTCAAATGAAAAACTGTTTTTT.

This clonotype is labeled medium-sized (0.01 to 0.1%). J is TRBJ1-1 and V is TRBV6-5; D ambiguous. The CDR3 length is 14 residues. Per germline, CDR1 MNHEY and CDR2 SVGAGI. V lost 6 bases to trimming and J lost 1 base, with 12 bases between them. The CDR3 coding sequence is TGTGCCAGCAGCCGCGATTGGGGGAACACTGAAGCTTTCTTT. Its protein is CASSRDWGNTEAFF.

By sample fraction, this clonotype is medium-sized. The J gene is TRBJ2-2, the V gene TRBV20-1; TRBD2 agrees at 9 bases. CDR3 length: 15 amino acids. The germline CDR1 and CDR2 sequences are DFQATT and SNEGSKA (reference sequence). V shed 4 bases and J 5 bases; nucleotides not matched to a gene: 8. The CDR3 nucleotides are TGCAGTGCTACCTGGACTAGCGAATTGACCGGGGAGCTGTTTTTT. Translation: CSATWTSELTGELFF.

This clonotype was seen many times. This rearrangement joins TRBV19 to TRBJ1-1, with D tentatively TRBD1 (6 bases). Looked up from germline, CDR1 is LNHDA and CDR2 is SQIVND (reference sequence). Trimming removed 4 bases from V and 1 base from J, with 16 bases in between. This CDR3 has 16 residues. The CDR3 sequence: CASSNEGGLGNTEAFF. DNA of the CDR3: TGTGCCAGTAGTAATGAAGGGGGTCTAGGGAACACTGAAGCTTTCTTT.

This clonotype is labeled medium-sized. The chain joins TRBV19 to TRBJ1-5, with TRBD1 matching 11 bases. The CDR3 covers 16 residues. Per germline, CDR1 LNHDA and CDR2 SQIVND (reference sequence). Germline trimming cut 4 bases from V and 6 bases from J; bases unmatched to any gene: 8. The CDR3: CASSRYRDRGIQPQHF. In nucleotides, the CDR3 is TGTGCCAGTAGTAGGTACCGGGACAGGGGGATTCAGCCCCAGCATTTT.

This clonotype was observed at least ten times. The chain recombines TRBV24-1 with TRBJ2-5, with 8 bases that match TRBD1. CDR3 size: 16 residues. V trimming: 4 bases; J trimming: 0 bases; junction bases outside the gene matches: 6. CDR1 and CDR2 from the germline V gene are KGHDR and SFDVKD. For the CDR3, the DNA is TGTGCCACCAGTGACCTCGGGACAGGATACCAAGAGACCCAGTACTTC. Encoded protein: CATSDLGTGYQETQYF.

This clonotype qualifies as medium-sized (0.01 to 0.1%). The chain is built from TRBV7-2 and TRBJ2-3; 9 positions match TRBD1. The V gene end was trimmed by 5 bases and the J gene end by 5 bases; junction bases not matched to a gene: 8. CDR1 is SGHTA, CDR2 FQGNSA, per germline. This CDR3 spans 15 amino acids. CDR3 coding DNA: TGTGCCAGCAGCATCGGGACAGGGAGAGTAGATACGCAGTATTTT. Translated, it gives CASSIGTGRVDTQYF.

This clonotype is medium-sized in the sample. The V gene is TRBV11-2, the J gene TRBJ2-7; no clear D. CDR1 and CDR2 (germline): SGHAT, FQNNGV. The V gene lost 5 bases and the J gene lost 2 bases, with 19 bases spanning the gap. The CDR3 length is 16 residues. The CDR3 here is CASSPSPYLGPYEQYF. Here the CDR3 DNA reads TGTGCCAGCAGCCCCTCTCCCTACCTAGGCCCCTACGAGCAGTACTTC.

By frequency in the sample, this clonotype is medium-sized. The chain joins TRBV11-2 to TRBJ2-7, with D perhaps matching TRBD1 or TRBD2 (5 bases each). There are 11 residues in the CDR3. The germline V and J ends were trimmed by 6 bases and 12 bases, with 15 bases remaining between them. The germline V gene has CDR1 SGHAT and CDR2 FQNNGV. CDR3 loop: CASRARGDPYF. The CDR3 bases are TGTGCCAGCAGAGCCCGGGGCGACCCGTACTTC.

In this sample, this clonotype is medium-sized. This chain uses TRBV7-9 with TRBJ2-5; 7 bases are shared with TRBD2. Germline assignment: CDR1 SEHNR and CDR2 FQNEAQ (reference sequence). The CDR3 runs to 17 residues. Trimming at V came to 4 bases and at J to 1 base, leaving 12 bases not matched to a gene. The CDR3 DNA follows: TGTGCCAGCAGCTCGACCCAAGGGGAGGGGTTCCAAGAGACCCAGTACTTC. Translation: CASSSTQGEGFQETQYF. The full variable domain, with the rest looked up from reference TRBV7-9 and TRBJ2-5, is DTGVSQNPRHKITKRGQNVTFRCDPISEHNRLYWYRQTLGQGPEFLTYFQNEAQLEKSRLLSDRFSAERPKGSFSTLEIQRTEQGDSAMYLCASSSTQGEGFQETQYFGPGTRLLVL.

This clonotype is labeled medium-sized (0.01 to 0.1%). The chain employs TRBV6-5 and TRBJ2-5; possibly TRBD1 for D (5 bases). CDR1 and CDR2 (germline): MNHEY, SVGAGI. The CDR3 sequence is 13 residues long. Trimming left V 6 bases short and J 2 bases short, with 10 bases between. The CDR3 bases are TGTGCCAGCAGGACCCCAGGGCAAGAGACCCAGTACTTC. It specifies CASRTPGQETQYF.

By sample share, this clonotype is medium-sized. The chain employs TRBV24-1 and TRBJ2-1, with 8 nucleotides matching TRBD2. J lost 4 bases, V lost 4 bases, and 8 bases had no gene match. Germline V gene sequence: CDR1 KGHDR, CDR2 SFDVKD. The CDR3 has 16 amino acids. The DNA of the CDR3 is TGTGCCACCAGTGACCTTAGCGGGACCACTTACAATGAGCAGTTCTTC. Translated: CATSDLSGTTYNEQFF.

By sample share, this clonotype is large. The J gene is TRBJ2-7, the V gene TRBV9, with 8 bases that match TRBD2. The V gene end was trimmed by 3 bases and the J gene end by 2 bases; junction bases not matched to a gene: 10. CDR1 is SGDLS, CDR2 YYNGEE, per germline. The CDR3 contains 16 residues. CDR3 sequence reads: CASSAGGDDETYEQYF. The CDR3 DNA follows: TGTGCCAGCAGCGCGGGGGGGGATGATGAGACCTACGAGCAGTACTTC.

This clonotype was observed a handful of times. V is TRBV13 and J is TRBJ2-5, with TRBD1 as a possible D gene (6 bases). The CDR3 totals 14 residues. Per germline, CDR1 PRHDT and CDR2 FYEKMQ (reference sequence). Trimming removed 4 bases from V and 4 bases from J, with 13 bases in between. CDR3: CASSSLLGGETQYF. In DNA form, the CDR3 reads TGTGCCAGCAGCTCACTCCTAGGGGGAGAGACCCAGTACTTC.